The 3 T cell receptor beta chains in this list originate from one sample, sequenced in a study of T cell repertoires in cytomegalovirus infection. TCRdb processed the reads anew with MiXCR; each CDR3 protein has one entry. The sample includes 150,000 or so distinct CDR3 sequences, 20% to 30% of them seen just once. Sequencing was carried out using PBMCs. The receptors derive from a human donor in good health (CMV status not recorded). Some clones in this sample may be carry-over from other donors' samples.

This clonotype was picked up many times. The chain couples TRBV7-2 to TRBJ2-1; tentative D call: TRBD2 (5 bases). The germline V gene has CDR1 SGHTA and CDR2 FQGNSA. Trimming left V 5 bases short and J 5 bases short, with 10 bases between. The CDR3 covers 13 residues. The CDR3 reads CASSPRRNNEQFF. In DNA, the CDR3 is TGTGCCAGCAGCCCCCGGAGGAACAATGAGCAGTTCTTC.

The chain employs TRBV29-1 and TRBJ1-2; 7 bases map to TRBD1. Germline CDR1 SQVTM, CDR2 ANQGSEA. The CDR3 spans 14 residues. The V gene end was trimmed by 6 bases and the J gene end by 8 bases; junction bases not matched to a gene: 15. The CDR3 region has the DNA TGCAGCGTCTCGCAGGGGGGGACAGTACGGGGCTACACCTTC. It codes for CSVSQGGTVRGYTF.

This clonotype appeared many times. This chain joins TRBV28 and TRBJ1-6; D not certain. The germline CDR1 and CDR2 sequences are MDHEN and SYDVKM. V dropped 3 bases and J dropped 5 bases, with 8 bases sitting between them. This CDR3 contains 14 residues. The CDR3 spells CASSLGGNNSPLHF. CDR3 DNA: TGTGCCAGCAGTTTGGGAGGTAATAATTCACCCCTCCACTTT.